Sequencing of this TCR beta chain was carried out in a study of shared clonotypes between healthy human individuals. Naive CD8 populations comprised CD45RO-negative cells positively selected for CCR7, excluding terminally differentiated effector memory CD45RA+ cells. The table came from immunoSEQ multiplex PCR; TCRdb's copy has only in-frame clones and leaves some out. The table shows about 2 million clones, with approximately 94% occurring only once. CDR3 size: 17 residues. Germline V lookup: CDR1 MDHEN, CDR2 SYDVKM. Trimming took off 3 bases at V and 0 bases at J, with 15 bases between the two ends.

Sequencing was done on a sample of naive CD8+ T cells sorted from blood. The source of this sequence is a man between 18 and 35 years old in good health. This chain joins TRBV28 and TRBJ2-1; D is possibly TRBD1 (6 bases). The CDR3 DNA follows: TGTGCCAGCAGTTTTCCCCTTGACAGGAGCTCCTACAATGAGCAGTTCTTC. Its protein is CASSFPLDRSSYNEQFF. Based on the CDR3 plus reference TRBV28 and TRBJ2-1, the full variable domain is DVKVTQSSRYLVKRTGEKVFLECVQDMDHENMFWYRQDPGLGLRLIYFSYDVKMKEKGDIPEGYSVSREKKERFSLILESASTNQTSMYLCASSFPLDRSSYNEQFFGPGTRLTVL.